The table lists the clone carrying this TCR beta chain with many counts. What it recognizes is unknown. The sample comes from a study of T cells after yellow fever vaccination. Study conclusions and caveats: Clones that expanded after primary vaccination mostly reappeared after the booster (nearly 98% CD4, 75% to 90% CD8). Relatively few clonotypes were ones that appeared in both CD4 and CD8 compartments. Within FACS-sorted repertoires, abundant clonotypes contaminating from the bulk population could be present.

In making TCR cDNA, 5'RACE template switching added a universal primer site and UMIs to it. TCRdb re-analysed the 5' RACE reads in MiXCR, keeping a single row per CDR3 protein. The sample lists hundreds of thousands of distinct CDR3 sequences; roughly a sixth were seen once. CDR1 and CDR2 from the germline V gene are DFQATT and SNEGSKA (reference sequence). The J segment lost 0 bases and the V segment lost 3 bases, leaving 11 bases of the junction unmatched. This CDR3 has 19 residues. The sample consisted of PBMCs, taken 5 days after the first yellow fever vaccination. The sequence came from a man younger than 35 who received the YFV17D yellow fever vaccine. The chain carries TRBV20-1 and TRBJ2-3; 14 bases line up with TRBD2. CDR3 sequence: CSASFFGLAGGPSTDTQYF. In DNA, the CDR3 is TGCAGTGCTAGTTTTTTCGGACTAGCGGGGGGACCAAGCACAGATACGCAGTATTTT.